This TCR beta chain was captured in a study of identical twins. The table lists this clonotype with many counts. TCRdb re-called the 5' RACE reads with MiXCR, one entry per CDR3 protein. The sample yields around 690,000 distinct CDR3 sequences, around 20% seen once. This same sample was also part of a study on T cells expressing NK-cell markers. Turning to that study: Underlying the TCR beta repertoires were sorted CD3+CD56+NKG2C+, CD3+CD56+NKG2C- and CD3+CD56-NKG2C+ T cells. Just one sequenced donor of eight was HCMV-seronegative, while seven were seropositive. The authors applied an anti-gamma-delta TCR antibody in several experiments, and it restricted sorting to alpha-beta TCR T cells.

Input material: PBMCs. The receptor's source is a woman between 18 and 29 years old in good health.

The CDR3 sequence: CASSPTSGAVTSYNEQFF. CDR3 DNA sequence: TGTGCCAGCAGTCCGACTAGCGGGGCCGTCACCTCCTACAATGAGCAGTTCTTC. The chain uses TRBV6-1 and TRBJ2-1, with 11 bases fitting TRBD2. The CDR3 consists of 18 residues. V shed 5 bases and J 0 bases; nucleotides not matched to a gene: 9. CDR1 and CDR2 (germline): MNHNS, SASEGT.